This note documents a single T cell receptor (beta chain) sequence. The record originates from a study of blood T cell repertoires in COVID-19. Study information: Researchers got acute and convalescent COVID-19 samples from the United States, Italy and Spain. Sources were T cells, B-cell-depleted T cells, or PBMCs; the material itself was cDNA or gDNA.

V was pared by 0 bases and J by 7 bases, with 9 bases of the junction left unmatched. The CDR3 is 16 amino acids. CDR1 and CDR2 from the germline V gene are MDHEN and SYDVKM. The table came from immunoSEQ multiplex PCR; TCRdb's copy has only in-frame clones and leaves some out. The sample consists of tens of thousands of clones, about 90% of them appearing once. The receptor comes from a man aged 45-65 years with active COVID-19. Sequenced material: peripheral blood. V gene TRBV28 combines with J gene TRBJ2-5; 9 bases align to TRBD2. The CDR3 protein is CASSLWASGTPGTQYF. Written as DNA, the CDR3 is TGTGCCAGCAGTTTATGGGCTAGCGGGACACCGGGGACCCAGTACTTC. The full variable domain, completed using reference TRBV28 and TRBJ2-5, is DVKVTQSSRYLVKRTGEKVFLECVQDMDHENMFWYRQDPGLGLRLIYFSYDVKMKEKGDIPEGYSVSREKKERFSLILESASTNQTSMYLCASSLWASGTPGTQYFGPGTRLLVL.